This TCR beta chain came from a study of vaccination effects on CD4 cells after COVID-19. Study-level background: The median interval between the second dose and post-vaccine sampling was 72 days. Findings and caveats of the study: Clonal contraction was marked in infection- and vaccine-induced clones late after vaccination.

The count of this clone is one. Its antigen remains unknown. Method: immunoSEQ multiplex PCR; TCRdb's copy keeps in-frame clones and lacks some. The table records tens of thousands of clones, around 74% of them present only once. Expansion with viral peptide pools was applied to antigen-specific CD4+ T cells by the ViraFEST assay prior to sequencing. Upon completion of more than eight days in culture, CD4+ T cells were isolated. Everyone in the study got two shots of either the BNT162b2 or mRNA-1273 vaccine. None of these healthy vaccinees had been infected with SARS-CoV-2 before vaccination. Days 3 and 7 saw half the medium replaced with IL-2 medium. Trimming took 2 bases from V and 7 from J; bases not matched to a gene: 6. CDR1 and CDR2 (germline): KGHSH, LQKENI. The CDR3 is made up of 14 amino acids.

This clonotype was sampled from a human donor who received a COVID-19 vaccine. This chain connects TRBV18 to TRBJ2-7; 9 positions match TRBD1. The sample here was CD4+ T cells from PBMCs cultured with HCoV-NL63 spike peptides, taken after COVID-19 vaccination. DNA for the CDR3: TGTGCCAGCTCACCAGGGACAGGGTTTGGGGAGCAGTACTTC. This translates into CASSPGTGFGEQYF.